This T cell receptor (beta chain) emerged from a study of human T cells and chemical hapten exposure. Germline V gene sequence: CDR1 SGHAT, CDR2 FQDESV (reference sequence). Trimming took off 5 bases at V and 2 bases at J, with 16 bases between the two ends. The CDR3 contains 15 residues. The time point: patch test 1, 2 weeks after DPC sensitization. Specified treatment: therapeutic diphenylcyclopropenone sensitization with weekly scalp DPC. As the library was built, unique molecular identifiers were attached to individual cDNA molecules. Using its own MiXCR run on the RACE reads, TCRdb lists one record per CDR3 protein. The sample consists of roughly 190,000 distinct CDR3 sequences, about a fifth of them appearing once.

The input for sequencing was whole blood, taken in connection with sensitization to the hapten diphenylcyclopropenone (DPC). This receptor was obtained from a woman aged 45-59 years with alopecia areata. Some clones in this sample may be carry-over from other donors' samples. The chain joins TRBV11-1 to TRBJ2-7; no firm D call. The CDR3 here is CASSAKAIPTYEQYF. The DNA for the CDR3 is TGTGCCAGCAGCGCAAAGGCTATTCCGACCTACGAGCAGTACTTC. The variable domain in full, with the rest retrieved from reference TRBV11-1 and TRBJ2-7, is EAEVAQSPRYKITEKSQAVAFWCDPISGHATLYWYRQILGQGPELLVQFQDESVVDDSQLPKDRFSAERLKGVDSTLKIQPAELGDSAMYLCASSAKAIPTYEQYFGPGTRLTVT.